The 4 T cell receptor beta chains in this list originate from one sample, sequenced in a study of OX40 agonist ivuxolimab in advanced cancers. Profiling relied on immunoSEQ multiplex PCR, and the TCRdb table lists in-frame clones only, not all of them. The sample records under 20,000 clones, roughly four fifths being singletons. The sample was CD4+ or CD8+ T cells sorted from blood, taken in a trial of the OX40 agonist ivuxolimab. These TCRs come from an adult with an advanced solid tumor such as melanoma, head and neck, liver or kidney cancer.

The V call is TRBV2, the J call TRBJ2-3; 9 bases fit TRBD2. The CDR3 has 16 amino acids. CDR1 and CDR2 from the germline V gene are SNHLY and FYNNEI. Trimming removed 3 bases from V and 5 bases from J; junction bases left unmatched: 9. The CDR3 loop is CASSDKGLAAGDTQYF. Here the CDR3 DNA reads TGTGCCAGCAGTGACAAGGGACTAGCTGCCGGAGATACGCAGTATTTT.

This clone was seen once. V is TRBV9 and J is TRBJ1-2, with 9 bases fitting TRBD1. Germline trimming cut 0 bases from V and 3 bases from J; bases unmatched to any gene: 3. The CDR3 contains 15 residues. In germline, CDR1 is SGDLS, CDR2 YYNGEE. The CDR3 protein is CASSVATGGDYGYTF. The DNA for the CDR3 is TGTGCCAGCAGCGTAGCTACAGGGGGCGACTATGGCTACACCTTC.

The chain combines TRBV2 with TRBJ2-7; possibly TRBD2 for D (5 bases). The CDR3 is 13 amino acids. Trimming pared 7 bases from V and 0 bases from J, leaving 10 bases between. CDR1 is SNHLY, CDR2 FYNNEI, per germline. The DNA for the CDR3 is TGTGCCAGCAACGGGGTGGGCTCCTACGAGCAGTACTTC. Encoded protein: CASNGVGSYEQYF.

This chain links TRBV7-2 with TRBJ1-5; no definite D call. There are 13 residues in the CDR3. Germline V gene data show CDR1 as SGHTA and CDR2 as FQGNSA. V was pared by 5 bases and J by 7 bases, with 12 bases between. The CDR3 DNA reads as TGTGCCAGCAGCCCCTCTCACCGGCAGCCCCAGCATTTT. Its translation: CASSPSHRQPQHF.